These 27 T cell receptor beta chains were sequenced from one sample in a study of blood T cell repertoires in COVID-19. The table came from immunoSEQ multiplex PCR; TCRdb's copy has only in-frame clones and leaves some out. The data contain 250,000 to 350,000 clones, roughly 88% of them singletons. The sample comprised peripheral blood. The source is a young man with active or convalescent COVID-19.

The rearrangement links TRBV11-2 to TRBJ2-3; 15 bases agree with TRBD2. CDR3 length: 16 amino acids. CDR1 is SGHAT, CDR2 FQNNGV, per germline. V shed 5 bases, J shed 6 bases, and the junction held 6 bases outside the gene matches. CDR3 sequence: CASSMGLAGGADTQYF. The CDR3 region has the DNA TGTGCCAGCAGCATGGGACTAGCGGGGGGTGCGGATACGCAGTATTTT.

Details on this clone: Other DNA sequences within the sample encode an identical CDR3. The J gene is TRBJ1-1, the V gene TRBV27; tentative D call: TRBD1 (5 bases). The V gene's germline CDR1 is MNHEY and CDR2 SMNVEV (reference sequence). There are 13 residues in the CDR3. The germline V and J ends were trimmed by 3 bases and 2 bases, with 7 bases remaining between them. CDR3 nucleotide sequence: TGTGCCAGCAGTTTCGGGGGAAACACTGAAGCTTTCTTT. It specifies CASSFGGNTEAFF.

CDR3 protein: CASSVAASGYFSGNTIYF. The CDR3 DNA reads TGTGCCAGCAGCGTAGCTGCCTCAGGCTACTTCTCTGGAAACACCATATATTTT. The gene calls are TRBV9 and TRBJ1-3; D is ambiguous. The germline gives CDR1 SGDLS, CDR2 YYNGEE. The CDR3 extends over 18 amino acids. Trimming stripped 0 bases from V and 0 bases from J, with 16 bases between.

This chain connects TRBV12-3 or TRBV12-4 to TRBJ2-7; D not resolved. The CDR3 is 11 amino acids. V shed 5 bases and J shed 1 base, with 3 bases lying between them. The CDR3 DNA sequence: TGTGCCAGCAGTGTATCCTACGAGCAGTACTTC. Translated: CASSVSYEQYF.

CDR3 sequence (DNA): TGCAGTGCTAGTAACTCCCGGGTACTCGAGCAGTACTTC. The encoded protein is CSASNSRVLEQYF. The chain is built from TRBV20-1 and TRBJ2-7; D unresolved. This CDR3 is built from 13 residues. V lost 3 bases and J lost 6, with 15 bases in between. Germline CDR1 DFQATT, CDR2 SNEGSKA (reference sequence).

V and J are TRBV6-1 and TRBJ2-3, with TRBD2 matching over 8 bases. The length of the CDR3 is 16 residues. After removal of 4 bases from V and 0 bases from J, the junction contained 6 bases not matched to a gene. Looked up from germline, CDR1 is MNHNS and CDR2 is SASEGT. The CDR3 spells CASSGVAGPSTDTQYF. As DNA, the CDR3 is TGTGCCAGCAGTGGCGTAGCGGGACCTAGCACAGATACGCAGTATTTT.

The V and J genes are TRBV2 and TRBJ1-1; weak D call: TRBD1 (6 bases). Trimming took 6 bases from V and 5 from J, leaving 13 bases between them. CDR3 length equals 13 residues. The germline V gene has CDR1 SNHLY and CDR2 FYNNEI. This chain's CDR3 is CASRRGLQTEAFF. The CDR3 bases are TGTGCCAGCAGGCGGGGGCTGCAGACTGAAGCTTTCTTT.

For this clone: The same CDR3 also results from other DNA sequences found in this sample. Written as DNA, the CDR3 is TGTGCCAGCAGCTTGAGGGGGACTGAAGCTTTCTTT. As protein: CASSLRGTEAFF. This chain uses TRBV13 with TRBJ1-1; the D gene is possibly TRBD1 (6 bases). V was shortened by 3 bases and J by 5 bases, with 7 bases between the two germline ends. Germline V gives CDR1 PRHDT, CDR2 FYEKMQ (reference sequence). This CDR3 region has 12 residues.

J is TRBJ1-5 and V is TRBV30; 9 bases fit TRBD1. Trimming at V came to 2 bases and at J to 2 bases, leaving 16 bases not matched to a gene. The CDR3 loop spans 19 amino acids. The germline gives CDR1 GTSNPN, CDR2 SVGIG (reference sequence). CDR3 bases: TGTGCCTGGAGTACGGGACAGGGCGTTGGTTATTCGGGCAATCAGCCCCAGCATTTT. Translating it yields CAWSTGQGVGYSGNQPQHF. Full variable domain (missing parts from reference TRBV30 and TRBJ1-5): SQTIHQWPATLVQPVGSPLSLECTVEGTSNPNLYWYRQAAGRGLQLLFYSVGIGQISSEVPQNLSASRPQDRQFILSSKKLLLSDSGFYLCAWSTGQGVGYSGNQPQHFGDGTRLSIL.

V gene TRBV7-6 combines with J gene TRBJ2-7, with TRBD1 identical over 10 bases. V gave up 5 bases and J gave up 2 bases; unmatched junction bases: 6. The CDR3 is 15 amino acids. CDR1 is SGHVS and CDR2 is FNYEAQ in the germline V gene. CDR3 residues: CASSLDRGLTYEQYF. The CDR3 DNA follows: TGTGCCAGCAGCCTTGACAGGGGGCTAACCTACGAGCAGTACTTC. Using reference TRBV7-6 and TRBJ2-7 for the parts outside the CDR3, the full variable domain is GAGVSQSPRYKVTKRGQDVALRCDPISGHVSLYWYRQALGQGPEFLTYFNYEAQQDKSGLPNDRFSAERPEGSISTLTIQRTEQRDSAMYRCASSLDRGLTYEQYFGPGTRLTVT.

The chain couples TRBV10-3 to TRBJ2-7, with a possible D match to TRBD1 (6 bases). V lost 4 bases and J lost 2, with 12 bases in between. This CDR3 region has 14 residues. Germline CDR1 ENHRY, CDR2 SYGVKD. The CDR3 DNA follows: TGTGCCATCAGTGTTTTACAGGGCGCCTACGAGCAGTACTTC. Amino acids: CAISVLQGAYEQYF.

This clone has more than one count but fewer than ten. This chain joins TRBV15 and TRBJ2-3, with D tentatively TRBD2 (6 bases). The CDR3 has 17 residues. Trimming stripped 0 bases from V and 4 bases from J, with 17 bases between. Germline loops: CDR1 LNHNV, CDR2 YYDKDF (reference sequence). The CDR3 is CATSRDSGGSGSDTQYF. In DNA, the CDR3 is TGTGCCACCAGCAGAGATTCCGGGGGATCCGGATCAGATACGCAGTATTTT.

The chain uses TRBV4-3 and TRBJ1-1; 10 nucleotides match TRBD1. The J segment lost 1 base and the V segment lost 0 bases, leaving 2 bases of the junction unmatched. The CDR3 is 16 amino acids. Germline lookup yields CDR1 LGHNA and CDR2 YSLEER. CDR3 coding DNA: TGCGCCAGCAGCCAAGATCGGACAGGGGGGAACACTGAAGCTTTCTTT. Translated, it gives CASSQDRTGGNTEAFF.

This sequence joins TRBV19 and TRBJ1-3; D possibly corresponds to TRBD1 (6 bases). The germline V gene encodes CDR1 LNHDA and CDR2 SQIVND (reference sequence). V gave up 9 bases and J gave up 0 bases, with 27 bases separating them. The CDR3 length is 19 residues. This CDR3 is CASLGGTQSLEFSGNTIYF. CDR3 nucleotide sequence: TGTGCCAGCCTGGGGGGGACACAGTCTCTCGAATTCTCTGGAAACACCATATATTTT. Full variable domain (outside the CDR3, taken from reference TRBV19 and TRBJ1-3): DGGITQSPKYLFRKEGQNVTLSCEQNLNHDAMYWYRQDPGQGLRLIYYSQIVNDFQKGDIAEGYSVSREKKESFPLTVTSAQKNPTAFYLCASLGGTQSLEFSGNTIYFGEGSWLTVV.

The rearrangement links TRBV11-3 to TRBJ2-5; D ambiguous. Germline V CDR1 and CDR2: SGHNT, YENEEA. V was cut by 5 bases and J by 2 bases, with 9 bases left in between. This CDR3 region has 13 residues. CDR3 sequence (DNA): TGTGCCAGCAGCCTACTCCCTCAAGAGACCCAGTACTTC. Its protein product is CASSLLPQETQYF.

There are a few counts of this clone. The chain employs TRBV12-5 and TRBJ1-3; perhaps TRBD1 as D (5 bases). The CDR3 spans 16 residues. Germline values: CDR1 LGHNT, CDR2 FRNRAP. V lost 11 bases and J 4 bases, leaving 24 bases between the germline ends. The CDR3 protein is CACKPRGVTGGNTIYF. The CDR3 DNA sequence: TGTGCTTGCAAACCGCGGGGGGTAACGGGAGGAAACACCATATATTTT. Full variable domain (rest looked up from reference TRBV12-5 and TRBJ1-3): DARVTQTPRHKVTEMGQEVTMRCQPILGHNTVFWYRQTMMQGLELLAYFRNRAPLDDSGMPKDRFSAEMPDATLATLKIQPSEPRDSAVYFCACKPRGVTGGNTIYFGEGSWLTVV.

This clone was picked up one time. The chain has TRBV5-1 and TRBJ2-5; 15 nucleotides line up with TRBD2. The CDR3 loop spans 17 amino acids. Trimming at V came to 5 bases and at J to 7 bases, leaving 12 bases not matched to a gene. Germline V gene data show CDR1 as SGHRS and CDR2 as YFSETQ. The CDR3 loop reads CASRPERTSGGAVTQYF. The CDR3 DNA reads TGCGCCAGCAGACCCGAACGGACTAGCGGGGGGGCCGTGACCCAGTACTTC. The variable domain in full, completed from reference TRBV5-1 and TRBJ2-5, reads KAGVTQTPRYLIKTRGQQVTLSCSPISGHRSVSWYQQTPGQGLQFLFEYFSETQRNKGNFPGRFSGRQFSNSRSEMNVSTLELGDSALYLCASRPERTSGGAVTQYFGPGTRLLVL.

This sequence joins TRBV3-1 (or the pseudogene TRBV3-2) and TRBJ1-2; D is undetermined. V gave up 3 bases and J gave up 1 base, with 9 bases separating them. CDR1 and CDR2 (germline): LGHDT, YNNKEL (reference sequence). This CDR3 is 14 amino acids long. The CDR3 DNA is TGTGCCAGCAGCCAGGTAGGAGATAACTATGGCTACACCTTC. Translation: CASSQVGDNYGYTF.

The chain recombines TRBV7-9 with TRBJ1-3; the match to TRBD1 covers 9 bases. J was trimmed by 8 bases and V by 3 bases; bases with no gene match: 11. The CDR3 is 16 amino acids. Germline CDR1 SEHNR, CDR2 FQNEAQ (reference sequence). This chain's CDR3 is CASSLGTGKNADTIYF. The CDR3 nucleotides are TGTGCCAGCAGCTTGGGGACAGGGAAAAATGCGGACACCATATATTTT.

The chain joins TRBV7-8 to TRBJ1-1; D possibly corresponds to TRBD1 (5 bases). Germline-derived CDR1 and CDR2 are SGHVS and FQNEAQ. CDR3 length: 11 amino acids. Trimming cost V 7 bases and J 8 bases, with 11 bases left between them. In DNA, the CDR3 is TGTGCCAGCAAAATGGAGGGGGAAGCTTTCTTT. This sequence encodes CASKMEGEAFF. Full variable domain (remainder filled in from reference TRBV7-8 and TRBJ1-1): GAGVSQSPRYKVAKRGQDVALRCDPISGHVSLFWYQQALGQGPEFLTYFQNEAQLDKSGLPSDRFFAERPEGSVSTLKIQRTQQEDSAVYLCASKMEGEAFFGQGTRLTVV.

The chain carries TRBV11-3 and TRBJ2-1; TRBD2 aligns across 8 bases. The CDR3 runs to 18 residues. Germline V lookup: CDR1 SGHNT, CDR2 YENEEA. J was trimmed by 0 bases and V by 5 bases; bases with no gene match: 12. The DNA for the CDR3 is TGTGCCAGCAGCGCCACCGAAGGGCGGGGGGCCTCCTACAATGAGCAGTTCTTC. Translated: CASSATEGRGASYNEQFF.

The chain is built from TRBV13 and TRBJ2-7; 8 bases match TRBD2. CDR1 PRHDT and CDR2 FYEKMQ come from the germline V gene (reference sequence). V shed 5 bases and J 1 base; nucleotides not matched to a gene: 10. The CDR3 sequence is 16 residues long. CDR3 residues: CASSTPTSAVSYEQYF. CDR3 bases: TGTGCCAGCAGCACTCCGACTAGCGCAGTGTCCTACGAGCAGTACTTC. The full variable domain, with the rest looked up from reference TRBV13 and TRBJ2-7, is AAGVIQSPRHLIKEKRETATLKCYPIPRHDTVYWYQQGPGQDPQFLISFYEKMQSDKGSIPDRFSAQQFSDYHSELNMSSLELGDSALYFCASSTPTSAVSYEQYFGPGTRLTVT.

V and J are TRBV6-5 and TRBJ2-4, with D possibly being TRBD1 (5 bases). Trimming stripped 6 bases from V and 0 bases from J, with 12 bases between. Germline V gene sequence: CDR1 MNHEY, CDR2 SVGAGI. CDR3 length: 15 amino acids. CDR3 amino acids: CASRDSDLAKNIQYF. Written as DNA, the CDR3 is TGTGCCAGCAGAGACAGCGACCTAGCCAAAAACATTCAGTACTTC.

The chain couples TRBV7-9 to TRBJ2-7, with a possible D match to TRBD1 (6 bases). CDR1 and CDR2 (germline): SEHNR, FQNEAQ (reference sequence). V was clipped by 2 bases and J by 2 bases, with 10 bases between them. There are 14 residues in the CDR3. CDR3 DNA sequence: TGTGCCAGCAGCTTAACGGGACATCCCTACGAGCAGTACTTC. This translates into CASSLTGHPYEQYF.

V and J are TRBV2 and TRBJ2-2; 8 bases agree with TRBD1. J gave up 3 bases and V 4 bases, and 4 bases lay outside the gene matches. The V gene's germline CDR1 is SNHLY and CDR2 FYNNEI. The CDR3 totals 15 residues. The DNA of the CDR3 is TGTGCCAGCAGTGGCGGGACAGGACACACCGGGGAGCTGTTTTTT. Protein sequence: CASSGGTGHTGELFF.

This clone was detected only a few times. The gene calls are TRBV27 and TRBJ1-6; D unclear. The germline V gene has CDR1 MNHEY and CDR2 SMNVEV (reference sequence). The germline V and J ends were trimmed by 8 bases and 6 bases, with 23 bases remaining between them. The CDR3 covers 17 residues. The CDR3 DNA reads TGTGCCAGCGGACGGGCCCGCGAGGGAAGACGTAATTCACCCCTCCACTTT. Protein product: CASGRAREGRRNSPLHF.

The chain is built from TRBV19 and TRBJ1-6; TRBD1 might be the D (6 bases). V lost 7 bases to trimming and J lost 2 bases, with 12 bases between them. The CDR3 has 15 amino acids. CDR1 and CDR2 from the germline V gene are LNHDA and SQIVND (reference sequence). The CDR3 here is CASNPGTTYNSPLHF. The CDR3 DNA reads TGTGCCAGTAACCCCGGGACAACCTATAATTCACCCCTCCACTTT. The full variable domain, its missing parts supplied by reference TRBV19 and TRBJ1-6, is DGGITQSPKYLFRKEGQNVTLSCEQNLNHDAMYWYRQDPGQGLRLIYYSQIVNDFQKGDIAEGYSVSREKKESFPLTVTSAQKNPTAFYLCASNPGTTYNSPLHFGNGTRLTVT.